The 19 T cell receptor beta chains listed next were all sequenced from one sample in a study of shared clonotypes between healthy human individuals. Profiled with immunoSEQ multiplex PCR; TCRdb holds only in-frame clones, not every one. The sample yields 2 million to 3 million clones, just over 90% seen once. Sequenced input: naive CD4+ T cells sorted from blood. Subset meaning: CD45RA+ positively selected. Receptors were obtained from a young man in good health.

The chain uses TRBV18 and TRBJ1-3; no reliable D call. V lost 0 bases to trimming and J lost 1 base, with 7 bases between them. The CDR3 is 15 residues long. Germline values: CDR1 KGHSH, CDR2 LQKENI. The CDR3 is CASSPPRGSGNTIYF. The CDR3 bases are TGTGCCAGCTCACCACCGCGAGGGTCTGGAAACACCATATATTTT.

The rearrangement joins TRBV2 to TRBJ2-5; D could derive from TRBD1 or TRBD2 (5 bases each). Germline lookup yields CDR1 SNHLY and CDR2 FYNNEI. V lost 2 bases, J lost 7 bases, and 14 bases lay in between. This CDR3 has 14 residues. The DNA for the CDR3 is TGTGCCAGCAGTGAATCCGGGACCCTAGGGACCCAGTACTTC. This codes for CASSESGTLGTQYF. The variable domain in full, completed from reference TRBV2 and TRBJ2-5, reads EPEVTQTPSHQVTQMGQEVILRCVPISNHLYFYWYRQILGQKVEFLVSFYNNEISEKSEIFDDQFSVERPDGSNFTLKIRSTKLEDSAMYFCASSESGTLGTQYFGPGTRLLVL.

J is TRBJ2-7 and V is TRBV7-2, with 9 bases matching TRBD1. The germline gives CDR1 SGHTA, CDR2 FQGNSA. The CDR3 is made up of 15 amino acids. Losses at the gene ends were 5 bases for V and 5 bases for J; bases not matched to a gene: 10. CDR3 loop: CASSPTGTGLDEQYF. CDR3 nucleotide sequence: TGTGCCAGCAGCCCGACCGGGACAGGGCTCGACGAGCAGTACTTC.

As DNA, the CDR3 is TGTGCCAGCACTCAGAGGAGGGGACATGAGCAGTTCTTC. This encodes CASTQRRGHEQFF. This rearrangement joins TRBV6-5 to TRBJ2-1, with a weak D call TRBD2 (6 bases). This CDR3 has 13 residues. V was cut by 7 bases and J by 8 bases, with 15 bases left in between. Germline CDR1 MNHEY, CDR2 SVGAGI.

Of note for this clone: Other DNA sequences in the sample encode the same CDR3. V is TRBV5-4 and J is TRBJ2-7, with 9 bases identical to TRBD1. The CDR3 length is 15 residues. Trimming cost V 4 bases and J 4 bases; bases outside gene matches: 9. Germline CDR1 and CDR2: SGHNT and YYREEE (reference sequence). CDR3 sequence reads: CASSGTGTGSYEQYF. The CDR3 coding sequence is TGTGCCAGCAGCGGGACCGGGACAGGGTCGTACGAGCAGTACTTC.

This clone has just one count. This rearrangement joins TRBV27 to TRBJ1-3; 7 nucleotides match TRBD1. Germline CDR1 reads MNHEY; CDR2 reads SMNVEV (reference sequence). The CDR3 length is 14 residues. Trimming cost V 6 bases and J 4 bases; bases outside gene matches: 6. This CDR3 is CASSPGGLGNTIYF. Written as DNA, the CDR3 is TGTGCCAGCAGCCCAGGGGGTCTGGGAAACACCATATATTTT.

This clone was detected only once. This chain uses TRBV10-3 with TRBJ2-2; D might be TRBD2 (6 bases). V was pared by 4 bases and J by 0 bases, with 9 bases between. Germline V lookup: CDR1 ENHRY, CDR2 SYGVKD. This CDR3 comprises 15 residues. CDR3 sequence: CAISAGTSNTGELFF. The CDR3 coding sequence is TGTGCCATCAGTGCCGGGACTTCGAACACCGGGGAGCTGTTTTTT.

V is TRBV27 and J is TRBJ1-5, with 7 bases aligning to TRBD1. The junction had 4 bases not matched to a gene; V was cut back by 5 bases and J by 0 bases. The CDR3 spans 15 residues. In germline, CDR1 is MNHEY, CDR2 SMNVEV (reference sequence). CDR3 coding DNA: TGTGCCAGCAGTCCTTGGGACAGTAGCAATCAGCCCCAGCATTTT. It encodes CASSPWDSSNQPQHF.

This clone was counted once. The genes are TRBV5-5 and TRBJ2-7; 7 positions match TRBD1. V shed 4 bases, J shed 2 bases, and the junction held 6 bases outside the gene matches. CDR1 and CDR2 from the germline V gene are SGHKS and YYEKEE (reference sequence). The CDR3 has 14 amino acids. The CDR3 region is CASSGWDSTYEQYF. As DNA, the CDR3 is TGTGCCAGCAGCGGGTGGGACAGCACCTACGAGCAGTACTTC. Full variable domain (missing parts from reference TRBV5-5 and TRBJ2-7): DAGVTQSPTHLIKTRGQQVTLRCSPISGHKSVSWYQQVLGQGPQFIFQYYEKEERGRGNFPDRFSARQFPNYSSELNVNALLLGDSALYLCASSGWDSTYEQYFGPGTRLTVT.

This chain joins TRBV30 and TRBJ2-7; D is undetermined. The CDR3 extends over 12 amino acids. The V gene's germline CDR1 is GTSNPN and CDR2 SVGIG (reference sequence). The V gene lost 2 bases and the J gene lost 5 bases, with 10 bases spanning the gap. This CDR3 reads CAWSPTSDEQYF. CDR3 DNA: TGTGCCTGGAGTCCGACCTCGGACGAGCAGTACTTC.

This chain joins TRBV29-1 and TRBJ2-3, with D tentatively TRBD2 (6 bases). Germline-derived CDR1 and CDR2 are SQVTM and ANQGSEA. Trimming took off 4 bases at V and 0 bases at J, with 17 bases between the two ends. CDR3 length: 16 residues. This chain's CDR3 is CSVGKVAAISTDTQYF. The CDR3 DNA follows: TGCAGCGTTGGGAAGGTAGCGGCCATCAGCACAGATACGCAGTATTTT.

The chain has TRBV5-1 and TRBJ1-1, with 9 bases matching TRBD1. CDR1 and CDR2 (germline): SGHRS, YFSETQ. V lost 2 bases to trimming and J lost 8 bases; unmatched junction nucleotides: 7. The CDR3 is 14 residues long. CDR3 amino acids: CASSFGTGREEAFF. The CDR3 bases are TGCGCCAGCAGCTTTGGGACAGGGAGGGAGGAAGCTTTCTTT.

The J gene is TRBJ2-7, the V gene TRBV5-3; unclear D gene. TRBV5-3 qualifies as an ORF whose function is uncertain. Between the trimmed V and J ends, which lost 7 bases and 2 bases, there was a span of 16 bases. CDR3 length: 14 residues. The chain's CDR3 is CARVLGASPYEQYF. The CDR3 DNA is TGTGCCAGAGTCCTTGGCGCCAGCCCCTACGAGCAGTACTTC.

V usage is TRBV30 and J usage is TRBJ2-2, with D possibly matching TRBD2 (5 bases). Trimming shortened V by 0 bases and J by 6 bases, and 11 bases separated the two germline ends. Germline V CDR1 and CDR2: GTSNPN, SVGIG (reference sequence). This CDR3 region has 14 residues. The CDR3 reads CAWSVNRDPGELFF. CDR3 nucleotides: TGTGCCTGGAGTGTCAACCGGGATCCCGGGGAGCTGTTTTTT.

This chain links TRBV4-1 with TRBJ2-5; D ambiguous. CDR3 length: 13 amino acids. V lost 3 bases, J lost 3 bases, and 8 bases lay in between. CDR1 and CDR2 from the germline V gene are MGHRA and YSYEKL. This CDR3 is CASSHPLKETQYF. CDR3 sequence (DNA): TGCGCCAGCAGCCATCCGTTGAAAGAGACCCAGTACTTC.

About this clone: This CDR3 is also generated by other DNA sequences in the sample. This sequence joins TRBV11-2 and TRBJ2-1, with TRBD2 matching 14 bases. With V trimmed by 4 bases and J by 7 bases, 6 bases remained unmatched. The CDR3 contains 16 residues. Germline V gene sequence: CDR1 SGHAT, CDR2 FQNNGV. The chain's CDR3 is CASSSTGTSGRNEQFF. CDR3 bases: TGTGCCAGCAGCTCCACCGGGACTAGCGGGAGAAATGAGCAGTTCTTC.

The V call is TRBV21-1, the J call TRBJ1-2; the table's D call, TRBD1, was not checked against the DNA. TRBV21-1 is described as a pseudogene. The CDR3 is made up of 16 amino acids. The CDR3 sequence is CASTSGQCPRGGGYTF. The CDR3 DNA reads as TGTGCCAGTACCTCGGGACAGTGCCCAAGAGGGGGTGGCTACACCTTC.

The chain is built from TRBV6-5 and TRBJ1-1, with unresolved D. The CDR3 is 14 residues long. CDR1 and CDR2 from the germline V gene are MNHEY and SVGAGI. Trimming stripped 0 bases from V and 6 bases from J, with 11 bases between. The CDR3 nucleotides are TGTGCCAGCAGTTACTCGGCAGAAATCCCTGAAGCTTTCTTT. Translated, it gives CASSYSAEIPEAFF.

The genes are TRBV7-2 and TRBJ2-7; the D is unclear. CDR3 length: 12 amino acids. Germline CDR1 reads SGHTA; CDR2 reads FQGNSA. V lost 5 bases to trimming and J lost 9 bases, with 14 bases between them. The CDR3 reads CASSPNEVGQYF. As DNA, the CDR3 is TGTGCCAGCAGCCCCAATGAGGTGGGGCAGTACTTC.